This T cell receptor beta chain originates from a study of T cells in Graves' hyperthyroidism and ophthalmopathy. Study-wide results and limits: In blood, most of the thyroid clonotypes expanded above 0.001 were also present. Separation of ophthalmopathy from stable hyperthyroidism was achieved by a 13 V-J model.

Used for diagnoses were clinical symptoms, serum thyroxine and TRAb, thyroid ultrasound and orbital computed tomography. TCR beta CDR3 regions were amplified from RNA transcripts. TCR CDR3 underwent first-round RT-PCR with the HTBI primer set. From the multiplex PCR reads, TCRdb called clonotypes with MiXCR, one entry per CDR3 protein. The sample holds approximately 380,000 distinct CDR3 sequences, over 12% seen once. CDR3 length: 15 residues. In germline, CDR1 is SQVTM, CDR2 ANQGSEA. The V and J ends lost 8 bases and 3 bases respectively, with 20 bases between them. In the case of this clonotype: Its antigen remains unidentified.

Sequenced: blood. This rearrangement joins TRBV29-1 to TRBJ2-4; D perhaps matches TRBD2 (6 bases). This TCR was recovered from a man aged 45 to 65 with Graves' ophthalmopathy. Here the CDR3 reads CSYRQGAGSKNIQYF. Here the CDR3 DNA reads TGCAGCTACCGACAAGGGGCCGGGAGCAAAAACATTCAGTACTTC.